These 10 T cell receptor beta chains came from one sample sequenced in a study of technical replicates of blood from a handful of donors (dated 2017 in TCRdb). The library relied on the immunoSEQ multiplex PCR assay. This immuneACCESS table, as held by TCRdb, lists in-frame sequences with V and J called but not all clones. Of the missing ones, under half trace to an unresolved V gene in checked studies; the others have no known cause. For this sample there are under 80,000 clones; approximately 94% appear just once. The top ten hold roughly 0.26% of the sample. Sequenced: T cells isolated from PBMCs. All receptors derive from a human donor in good health.

V is TRBV12-5 and J is TRBJ1-2; 7 bases match TRBD1. From germline, CDR1 is LGHNT and CDR2 FRNRAP. The CDR3 is 20 residues long. Trimming removed 6 bases from V and 0 bases from J; junction bases left unmatched: 22. The CDR3 region is CASGTNNRGILGGANYGYTF. The CDR3 DNA sequence: TGTGCTAGTGGGACGAACAACCGCGGGATATTAGGGGGCGCTAACTATGGCTACACCTTC.

This chain links TRBV5-1 with TRBJ1-2; no definite D call. The CDR3 is 13 amino acids. V dropped 0 bases and J dropped 2 bases, with 5 bases sitting between them. Germline assignment: CDR1 SGHRS and CDR2 YFSETQ. The CDR3 here is CASSLDKNYGYTF. Written as DNA, the CDR3 is TGCGCCAGCAGCTTGGACAAAAACTATGGCTACACCTTC.

The rearrangement links TRBV30 to TRBJ2-1; 7 bases map to TRBD2. Germline CDR1 GTSNPN, CDR2 SVGIG (reference sequence). V trimming: 4 bases; J trimming: 4 bases; junction bases outside the gene matches: 7. This CDR3 is 14 amino acids long. This CDR3 is CAWTSGAGYNEQFF. The CDR3 DNA reads as TGTGCCTGGACCAGCGGGGCTGGATACAATGAGCAGTTCTTC.

The rearrangement links TRBV7-8 to TRBJ2-7; TRBD1 is a possible D gene (6 bases). The CDR3 is made up of 19 amino acids. V lost 0 bases to trimming and J lost 3 bases, with 24 bases between them. Germline CDR1 SGHVS, CDR2 FQNEAQ. DNA for the CDR3: TGTGCCAGCAGCTTAGCGGACCCCCGGTGGGACACCATGATCTACGAGCAGTACTTC. Protein sequence: CASSLADPRWDTMIYEQYF.

V is TRBV2 and J is TRBJ2-2; TRBD1 agrees at 7 bases. Losses at the gene ends were 7 bases for V and 2 bases for J; bases not matched to a gene: 7. This CDR3 is 15 amino acids long. Germline CDR1 SNHLY, CDR2 FYNNEI. CDR3 nucleotide sequence: TGTGCCAGCACGGGACAGATCCTCAACACCGGGGAGCTGTTTTTT. This sequence encodes CASTGQILNTGELFF.

This clone was detected ten times or more. The chain recombines TRBV27 with TRBJ2-1, with a weak D call TRBD1 (6 bases). This CDR3 has 15 amino acids. Trimming stripped 8 bases from V and 9 bases from J, with 23 bases between. Per the germline V gene, CDR1 is MNHEY and CDR2 is SMNVEV (reference sequence). The CDR3 is CASFTGVGTIGEQFF. DNA of the CDR3: TGTGCCAGCTTTACCGGAGTAGGGACAATCGGTGAGCAGTTCTTC.

The chain couples TRBV13 to TRBJ1-1; 8 nucleotides match TRBD1. The CDR3 consists of 13 residues. Germline trimming cut 0 bases from V and 11 bases from J; bases unmatched to any gene: 5. Germline assignment: CDR1 PRHDT and CDR2 FYEKMQ (reference sequence). CDR3 loop: CASSLGTGVGAFF. CDR3 coding DNA: TGTGCCAGCAGCTTAGGGACAGGGGTGGGGGCTTTCTTT.

The CDR3 sequence is CASSLTQTQYF. As DNA, the CDR3 is TGTGCCAGCAGTTTAACTCAGACCCAGTACTTC. The chain has TRBV6-6 and TRBJ2-5; the D is unclear. The germline V gene has CDR1 MNHNY and CDR2 SVGAGI (reference sequence). The CDR3 is 11 residues long. V lost 4 bases to trimming and J lost 6 bases, with 6 bases between them.

CDR3 region: CASSSRATLETGRRNTEAFF. CDR3 nucleotide sequence: TGTGCCAGCAGTTCTAGAGCGACCTTAGAGACAGGGAGGAGGAACACTGAAGCTTTCTTT. The genes are TRBV14 and TRBJ1-1, with 7 bases matching TRBD1. The ends lost 6 bases at V and 1 base at J; junction bases unmatched: 23. The CDR3 is made up of 20 amino acids. CDR1 SGHDN and CDR2 FVKESK come from the germline V gene.

The chain couples TRBV19 to TRBJ1-4; possibly TRBD1 for D (5 bases). CDR1 LNHDA and CDR2 SQIVND come from the germline V gene (reference sequence). V lost 6 bases and J 8 bases, leaving 22 bases between the germline ends. CDR3 length: 16 amino acids. CDR3 nucleotides: TGTGCCAGTAGAGAGGGGAAGGGACTCTCCGGGGAAAAACTGTTTTTT. Its translation is CASREGKGLSGEKLFF.